This T cell receptor beta chain was observed in a study of radiotherapy plus CTLA-4 blockade in lung cancer. CDR1 SQVTM and CDR2 ANQGSEA come from the germline V gene. The germline V and J ends were trimmed by 8 bases and 4 bases, with 14 bases remaining between them. CDR3 length: 12 amino acids. The data were produced by immunoSEQ multiplex PCR, yet TCRdb's version contains in-frame clones alone and is incomplete. This table holds under 95,000 clones, around 81% found once. The rearrangement links TRBV29-1 to TRBJ1-1; weak D call: TRBD1 (5 bases). The material sequenced was peripheral blood, taken from a patient treated with radiotherapy plus ipilimumab. The source of this sequence is a human donor with non-small cell lung cancer whose response to radiotherapy plus ipilimumab could not be evaluated. Some clones in this sample may be carry-over from other donors' samples. CDR3 loop: CSTVQGGTEAFF. The CDR3 bases are TGCAGCACCGTGCAGGGTGGCACTGAAGCTTTCTTT. Filled out from reference TRBV29-1 and TRBJ1-1, the complete variable domain reads SAVISQKPSRDICQRGTSLTIQCQVDSQVTMMFWYRQQPGQSLTLIATANQGSEATYESGFVIDKFPISRPNLTFSTLTVSNMSPEDSSIYLCSTVQGGTEAFFGQGTRLTVV.